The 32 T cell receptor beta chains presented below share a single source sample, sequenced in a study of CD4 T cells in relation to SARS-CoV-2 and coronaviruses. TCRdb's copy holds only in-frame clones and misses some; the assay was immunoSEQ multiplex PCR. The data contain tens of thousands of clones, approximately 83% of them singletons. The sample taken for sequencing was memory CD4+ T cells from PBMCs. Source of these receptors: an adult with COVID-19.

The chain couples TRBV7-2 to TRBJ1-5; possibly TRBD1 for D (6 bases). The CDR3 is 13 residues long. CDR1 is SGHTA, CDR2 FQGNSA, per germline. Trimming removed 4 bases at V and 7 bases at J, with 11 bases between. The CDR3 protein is CASSSQQGQPQHF. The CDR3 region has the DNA TGTGCCAGCAGCTCCCAACAGGGACAGCCCCAGCATTTT.

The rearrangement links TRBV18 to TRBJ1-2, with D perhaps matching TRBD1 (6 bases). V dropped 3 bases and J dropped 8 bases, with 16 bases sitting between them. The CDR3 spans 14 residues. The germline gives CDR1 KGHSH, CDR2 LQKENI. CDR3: CASSPDSNFWGYTF. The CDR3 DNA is TGTGCCAGCTCACCGGACAGTAATTTCTGGGGCTACACCTTC.

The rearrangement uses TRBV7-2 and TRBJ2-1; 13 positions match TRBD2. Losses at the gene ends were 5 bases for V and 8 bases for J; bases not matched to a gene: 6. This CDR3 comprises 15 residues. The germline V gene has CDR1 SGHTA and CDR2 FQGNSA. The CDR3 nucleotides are TGTGCCAGCAGCGCAGGACTAGCGGGAGAGTATGAGCAGTTCTTC. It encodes CASSAGLAGEYEQFF.

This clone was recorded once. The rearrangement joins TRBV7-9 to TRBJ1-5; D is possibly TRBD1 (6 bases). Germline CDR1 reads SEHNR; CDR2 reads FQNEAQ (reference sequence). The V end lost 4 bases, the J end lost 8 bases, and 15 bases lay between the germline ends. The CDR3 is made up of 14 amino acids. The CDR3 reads CASSSLTGIEPQHF. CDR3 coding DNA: TGTGCCAGCAGCTCCCTCACAGGGATAGAGCCCCAGCATTTT.

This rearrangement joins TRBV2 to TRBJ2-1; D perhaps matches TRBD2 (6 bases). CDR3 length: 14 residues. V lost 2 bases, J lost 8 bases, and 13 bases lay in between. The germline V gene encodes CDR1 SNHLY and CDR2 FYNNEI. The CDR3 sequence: CASSELGRVDEQFF. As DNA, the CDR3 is TGTGCCAGCAGTGAACTCGGGAGAGTGGATGAGCAGTTCTTC.

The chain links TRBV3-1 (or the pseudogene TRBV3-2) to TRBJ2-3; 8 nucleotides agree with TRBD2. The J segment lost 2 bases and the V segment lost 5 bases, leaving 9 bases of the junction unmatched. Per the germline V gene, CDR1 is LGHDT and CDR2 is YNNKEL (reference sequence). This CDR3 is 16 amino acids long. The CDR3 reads CASSSPGLVPTDTQYF. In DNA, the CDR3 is TGTGCCAGCAGCTCGCCGGGACTAGTCCCCACAGATACGCAGTATTTT.

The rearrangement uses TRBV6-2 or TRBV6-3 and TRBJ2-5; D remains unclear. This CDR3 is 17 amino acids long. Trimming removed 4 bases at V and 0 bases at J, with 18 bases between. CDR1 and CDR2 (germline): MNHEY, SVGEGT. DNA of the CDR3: TGTGCCAGCAGTTCCAGGACGGATAGTATACACCAAGAGACCCAGTACTTC. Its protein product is CASSSRTDSIHQETQYF.

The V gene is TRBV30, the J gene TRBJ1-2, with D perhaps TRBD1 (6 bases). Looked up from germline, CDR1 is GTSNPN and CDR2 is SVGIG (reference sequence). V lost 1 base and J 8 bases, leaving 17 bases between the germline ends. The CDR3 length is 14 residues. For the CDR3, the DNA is TGTGCCTGGAGTGGGACAGAAAACTCGGGGGGCTACACCTTC. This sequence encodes CAWSGTENSGGYTF.

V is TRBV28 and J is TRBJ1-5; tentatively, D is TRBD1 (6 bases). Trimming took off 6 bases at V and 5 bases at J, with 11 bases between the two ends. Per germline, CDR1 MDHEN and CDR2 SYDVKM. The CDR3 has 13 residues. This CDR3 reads CASRPWTDQPQHF. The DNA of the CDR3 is TGTGCCAGCAGACCCTGGACAGATCAGCCCCAGCATTTT.

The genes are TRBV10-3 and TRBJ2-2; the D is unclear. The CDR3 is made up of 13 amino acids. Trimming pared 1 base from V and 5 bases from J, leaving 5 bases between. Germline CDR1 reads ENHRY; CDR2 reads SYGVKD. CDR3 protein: CAISEFSTGELFF. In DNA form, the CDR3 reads TGTGCCATCAGTGAGTTCTCAACCGGGGAGCTGTTTTTT.

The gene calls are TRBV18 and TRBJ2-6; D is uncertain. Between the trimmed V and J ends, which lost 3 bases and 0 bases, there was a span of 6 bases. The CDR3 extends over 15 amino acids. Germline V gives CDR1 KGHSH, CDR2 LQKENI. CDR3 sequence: CASSPQGSGANVLTF. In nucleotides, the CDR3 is TGTGCCAGCTCACCTCAAGGCTCTGGGGCCAACGTCCTGACTTTC.

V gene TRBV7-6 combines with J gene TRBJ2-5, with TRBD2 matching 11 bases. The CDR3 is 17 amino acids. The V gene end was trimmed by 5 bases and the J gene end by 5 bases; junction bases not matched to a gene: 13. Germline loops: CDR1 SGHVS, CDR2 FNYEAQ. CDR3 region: CASSPRLTSGRTETQYF. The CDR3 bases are TGTGCCAGCAGCCCTAGGTTAACTAGCGGGAGAACGGAGACCCAGTACTTC.

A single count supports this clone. The CDR3 region is CASSSTGRGESDTQYF. The CDR3 coding sequence is TGTGCCAGCAGCTCGACAGGGAGGGGGGAATCAGATACGCAGTATTTT. This chain joins TRBV7-2 and TRBJ2-3; the D gene could be TRBD1 or TRBD2 (7 bases each). V lost 4 bases and J 4 bases, leaving 18 bases between the germline ends. The CDR3 is 16 residues long. The germline gives CDR1 SGHTA, CDR2 FQGNSA.

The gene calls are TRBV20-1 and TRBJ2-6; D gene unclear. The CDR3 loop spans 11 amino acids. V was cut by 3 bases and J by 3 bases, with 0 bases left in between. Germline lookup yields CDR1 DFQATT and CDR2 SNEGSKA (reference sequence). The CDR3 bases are TGCAGTGCTAGTGGGGCCAACGTCCTGACTTTC. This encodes CSASGANVLTF.

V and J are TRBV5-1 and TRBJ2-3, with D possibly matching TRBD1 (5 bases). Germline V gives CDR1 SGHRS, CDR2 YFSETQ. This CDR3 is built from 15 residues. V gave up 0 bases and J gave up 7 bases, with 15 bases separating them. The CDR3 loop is CASSLVATGLNTQYF. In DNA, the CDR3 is TGCGCCAGCAGCTTGGTTGCTACAGGCCTGAATACGCAGTATTTT.

Here the CDR3 DNA reads TGTGCCAGCAGTTACTCGAGGCAGCCAAACACCGGGGAGCTGTTTTTT. Amino acids: CASSYSRQPNTGELFF. The chain links TRBV6-6 to TRBJ2-2; D gene unclear. The germline CDR1 and CDR2 sequences are MNHNY and SVGAGI (reference sequence). V dropped 0 bases and J dropped 2 bases, with 10 bases sitting between them. The CDR3 consists of 16 residues.

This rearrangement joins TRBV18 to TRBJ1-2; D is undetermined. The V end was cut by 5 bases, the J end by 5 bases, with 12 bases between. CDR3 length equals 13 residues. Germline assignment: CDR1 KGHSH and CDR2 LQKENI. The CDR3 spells CASSSTVQYGYTF. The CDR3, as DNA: TGTGCCAGCTCATCCACTGTTCAGTATGGCTACACCTTC.

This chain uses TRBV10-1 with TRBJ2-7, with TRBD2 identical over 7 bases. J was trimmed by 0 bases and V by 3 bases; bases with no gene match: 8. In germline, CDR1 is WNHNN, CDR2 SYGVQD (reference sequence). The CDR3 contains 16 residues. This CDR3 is CASSDPGLSSSYEQYF. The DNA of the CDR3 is TGCGCCAGCAGTGACCCGGGACTATCCAGCTCCTACGAGCAGTACTTC.

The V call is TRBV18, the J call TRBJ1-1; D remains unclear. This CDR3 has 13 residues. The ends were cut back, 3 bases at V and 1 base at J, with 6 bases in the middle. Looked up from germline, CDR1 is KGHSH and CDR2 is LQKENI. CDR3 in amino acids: CASSPRPNTEAFF. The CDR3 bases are TGTGCCAGCTCACCCCGACCGAACACTGAAGCTTTCTTT.

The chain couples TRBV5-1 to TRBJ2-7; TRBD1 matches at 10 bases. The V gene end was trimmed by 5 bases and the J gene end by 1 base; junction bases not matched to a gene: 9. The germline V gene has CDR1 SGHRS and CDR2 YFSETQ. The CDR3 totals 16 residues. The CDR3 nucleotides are TGCGCCAGCAGTCAATCACCGGGACAGGGGTCCTACGAGCAGTACTTC. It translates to CASSQSPGQGSYEQYF.

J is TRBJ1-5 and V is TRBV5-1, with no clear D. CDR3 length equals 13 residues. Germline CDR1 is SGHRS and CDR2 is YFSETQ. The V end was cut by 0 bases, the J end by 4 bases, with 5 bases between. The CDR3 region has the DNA TGCGCCAGCAGCTTGGCTGGGAATCAGCCCCAGCATTTT. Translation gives CASSLAGNQPQHF.

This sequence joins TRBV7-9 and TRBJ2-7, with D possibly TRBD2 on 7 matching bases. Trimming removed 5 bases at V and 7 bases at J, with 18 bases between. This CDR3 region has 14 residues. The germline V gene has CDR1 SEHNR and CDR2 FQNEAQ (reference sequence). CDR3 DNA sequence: TGTGCCAGCAGCCTGGGGGGGCGGGAGAGGGAGCAGTACTTC. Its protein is CASSLGGREREQYF.

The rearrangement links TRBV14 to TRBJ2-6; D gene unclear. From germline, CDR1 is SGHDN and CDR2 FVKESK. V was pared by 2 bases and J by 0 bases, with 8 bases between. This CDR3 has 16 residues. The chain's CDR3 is CASSQTTVSGANVLTF. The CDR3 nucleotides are TGTGCCAGCAGCCAAACGACGGTCTCTGGGGCCAACGTCCTGACTTTC.

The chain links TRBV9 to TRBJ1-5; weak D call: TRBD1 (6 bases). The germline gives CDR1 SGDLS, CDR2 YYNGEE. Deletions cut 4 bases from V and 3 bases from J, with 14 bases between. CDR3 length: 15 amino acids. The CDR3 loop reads CASSPGDGFNQPQHF. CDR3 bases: TGTGCCAGCAGCCCAGGGGACGGATTCAATCAGCCCCAGCATTTT.

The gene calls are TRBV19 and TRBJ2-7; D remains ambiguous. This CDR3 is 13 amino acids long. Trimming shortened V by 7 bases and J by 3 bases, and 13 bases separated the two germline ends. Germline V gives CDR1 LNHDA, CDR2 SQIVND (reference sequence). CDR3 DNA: TGTGCCAGTATGGACGGGCCGGGCTACGAGCAGTACTTC. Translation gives CASMDGPGYEQYF.

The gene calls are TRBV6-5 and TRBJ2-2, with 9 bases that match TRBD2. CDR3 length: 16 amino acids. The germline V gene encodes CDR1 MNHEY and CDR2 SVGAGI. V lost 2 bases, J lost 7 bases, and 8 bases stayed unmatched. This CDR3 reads CASSYSSSGIGGELFF. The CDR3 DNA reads TGTGCCAGCAGTTACAGTTCTAGCGGGATTGGCGGGGAGCTGTTTTTT.

For the CDR3, the DNA is TGTGCCAGCAGCAACGGGCGGTTTTTGTGGCAGCCCCAGCATTTT. Translated: CASSNGRFLWQPQHF. The chain carries TRBV21-1 and TRBJ1-5. TRBV21-1 is tagged as a pseudogene. This CDR3 has 15 amino acids.

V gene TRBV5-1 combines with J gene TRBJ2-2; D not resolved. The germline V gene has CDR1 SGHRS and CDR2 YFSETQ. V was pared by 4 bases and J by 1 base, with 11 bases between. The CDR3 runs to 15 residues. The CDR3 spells CASSRDQMNTGELFF. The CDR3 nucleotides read TGCGCCAGCAGCCGCGATCAGATGAACACCGGGGAGCTGTTTTTT.

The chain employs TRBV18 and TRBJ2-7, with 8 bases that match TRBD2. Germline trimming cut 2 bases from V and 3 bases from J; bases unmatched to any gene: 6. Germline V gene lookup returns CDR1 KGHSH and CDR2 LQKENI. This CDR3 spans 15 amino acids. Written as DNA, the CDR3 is TGTGCCAGCTCACCAAACAGCGGGAGTTTCTACGAGCAGTACTTC. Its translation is CASSPNSGSFYEQYF.

Written as DNA, the CDR3 is TGCGCCAGCAACGACGAGGTCTCCTACGAGCAGTACTTC. Protein: CASNDEVSYEQYF. The rearrangement uses TRBV5-1 and TRBJ2-7; D remains unclear. Trimming took 6 bases from V and 0 from J, leaving 10 bases between them. CDR1 SGHRS and CDR2 YFSETQ come from the germline V gene. This CDR3 is 13 amino acids long.

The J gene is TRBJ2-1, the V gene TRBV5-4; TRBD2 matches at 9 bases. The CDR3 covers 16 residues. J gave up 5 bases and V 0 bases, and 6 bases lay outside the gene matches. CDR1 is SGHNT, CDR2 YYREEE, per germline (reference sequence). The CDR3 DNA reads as TGTGCCAGCAGCTTGGGGCTAGCGGGACTAAACAATGAGCAGTTCTTC. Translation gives CASSLGLAGLNNEQFF.

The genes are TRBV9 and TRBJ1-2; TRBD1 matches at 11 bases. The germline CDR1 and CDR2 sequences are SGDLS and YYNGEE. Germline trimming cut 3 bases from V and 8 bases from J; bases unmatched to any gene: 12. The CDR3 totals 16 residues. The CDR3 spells CASSARGGQGARGYTF. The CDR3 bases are TGTGCCAGCAGCGCGAGGGGAGGACAGGGGGCGCGGGGCTACACCTTC.